The 26 T cell receptor beta chains reported below all come from one sample, sequenced in a study of PD-1 blockade in classical Hodgkin lymphoma. The assay was immunoSEQ multiplex PCR, and TCRdb's table has in-frame clones only and misses some. The sample contains under 95,000 clones, approximately 91% of which appear only once. Each and every patient relapsed after autologous stem cell transplantation, and patients got differing brentuximab vedotin exposure. The sequencing here drew on peripheral blood mononuclear cells (PBMCs), taken before the second cycle of nivolumab. These receptors were collected from a human donor with classical Hodgkin lymphoma.

The V and J genes are TRBV27 and TRBJ2-3; 10 bases are a match to TRBD1. Germline V lookup: CDR1 MNHEY, CDR2 SMNVEV (reference sequence). Trimming cost V 1 base and J 5 bases; bases outside gene matches: 6. The length of the CDR3 is 16 residues. CDR3 residues: CASSLWATGGKDTQYF. CDR3 coding DNA: TGTGCCAGCAGTTTATGGGCGACAGGGGGCAAAGATACGCAGTATTTT.

This clone was observed a few times. The V gene is TRBV6-5, the J gene TRBJ1-1; D is uncertain. Germline V gives CDR1 MNHEY, CDR2 SVGAGI. Trimming took 0 bases from V and 3 from J, leaving 5 bases between them. The CDR3 extends over 13 amino acids. The CDR3 DNA is TGTGCCAGCAGTTACTCGAGGGACACTGAAGCTTTCTTT. Encoded protein: CASSYSRDTEAFF.

CDR3 DNA sequence: TGCGCCAGCAGCAGAAAAATAGCGGGAGCAGCTTACAATGAGCAGTTCTTC. Translated: CASSRKIAGAAYNEQFF. The V and J genes are TRBV5-1 and TRBJ2-1; 9 bases line up with TRBD2. The CDR3 spans 17 residues. The V segment lost 4 bases and the J segment 4 bases; nucleotides outside the gene matches: 12. Germline V CDR1 and CDR2: SGHRS, YFSETQ. Complete variable domain (other parts from reference TRBV5-1 and TRBJ2-1): KAGVTQTPRYLIKTRGQQVTLSCSPISGHRSVSWYQQTPGQGLQFLFEYFSETQRNKGNFPGRFSGRQFSNSRSEMNVSTLELGDSALYLCASSRKIAGAAYNEQFFGPGTRLTVL.

The CDR3 region has the DNA TGTGCCTGGAGTAAGCAGGGAGGTGTGCCCCAGCATTTT. Protein sequence: CAWSKQGGVPQHF. This sequence joins TRBV30 and TRBJ1-5; TRBD1 might be the D (5 bases). This CDR3 is built from 13 residues. Trimming left V 2 bases short and J 9 bases short, with 14 bases between. The germline V gene encodes CDR1 GTSNPN and CDR2 SVGIG (reference sequence).

The chain couples TRBV5-1 to TRBJ2-3; D uncertain. The CDR3 covers 15 residues. The germline V gene encodes CDR1 SGHRS and CDR2 YFSETQ. V was cut by 0 bases and J by 0 bases, with 8 bases left in between. Here the CDR3 reads CASSLVPSSTDTQYF. CDR3 DNA: TGCGCCAGCAGCTTGGTCCCATCTAGCACAGATACGCAGTATTTT.

V is TRBV6-6 and J is TRBJ1-2; the D gene is possibly TRBD1 (5 bases). The V and J ends lost 7 bases and 8 bases respectively, with 14 bases between them. CDR1 is MNHNY and CDR2 is SVGAGI in the germline V gene (reference sequence). The CDR3 length is 12 residues. CDR3 DNA: TGTGCCAGCACCATCAGGGAGGGGGGCTACACCTTC. This codes for CASTIREGGYTF.

This clone was recorded once. The V call is TRBV9, the J call TRBJ2-7; perhaps TRBD2 as D (6 bases). V shed 10 bases and J shed 5 bases, with 13 bases lying between them. CDR3 length: 11 amino acids. Germline V CDR1 and CDR2: SGDLS, YYNGEE. As DNA, the CDR3 is TGTGCCGGCCTCCCGGGGGACGAGCAGTACTTC. Its translation: CAGLPGDEQYF. The whole variable domain, filled in from reference TRBV9 and TRBJ2-7, reads DSGVTQTPKHLITATGQRVTLRCSPRSGDLSVYWYQQSLDQGLQFLIQYYNGEERAKGNILERFSAQQFPDLHSELNLSSLELGDSALYFCAGLPGDEQYFGPGTRLTVT.

The rearrangement joins TRBV28 to TRBJ2-1; D perhaps matches TRBD2 (5 bases). V lost 2 bases, J lost 5 bases, and 16 bases lay in between. Germline-derived CDR1 and CDR2 are MDHEN and SYDVKM. The CDR3 runs 16 residues. CDR3 nucleotide sequence: TGTGCCAGCAGTTTAAATACTAGGGATGTGAACAATGAGCAGTTCTTC. Translation: CASSLNTRDVNNEQFF.

V and J are TRBV28 and TRBJ1-2, with no clear D. From germline, CDR1 is MDHEN and CDR2 SYDVKM. V was pared by 6 bases and J by 1 base, with 12 bases between. The CDR3 covers 14 residues. Written as DNA, the CDR3 is TGTGCCAGCAGAAAAGTGGGTGTTAACTATGGCTACACCTTC. Amino acids: CASRKVGVNYGYTF.

The gene calls are TRBV7-8 and TRBJ2-3; TRBD2 might be the D (7 bases). Germline lookup yields CDR1 SGHVS and CDR2 FQNEAQ. V lost 7 bases, J lost 2 bases, and 19 bases lay in between. This CDR3 has 16 amino acids. DNA of the CDR3: TGTGCCAGCATTCCCTTAGGGGGGGGCCTCACAGATACGCAGTATTTT. This gives the protein CASIPLGGGLTDTQYF.

This rearrangement joins TRBV28 to TRBJ2-2; 7 positions match TRBD1. The V gene's germline CDR1 is MDHEN and CDR2 SYDVKM. The length of the CDR3 is 17 residues. V shed 5 bases, J shed 0 bases, and the junction held 9 bases outside the gene matches. This CDR3 reads CASSPGTAVANTGELFF. The CDR3 DNA reads TGTGCCAGCAGTCCCGGGACAGCTGTTGCGAACACCGGGGAGCTGTTTTTT.

This sequence joins TRBV28 and TRBJ1-2, with TRBD1 identical over 11 bases. Per germline, CDR1 MDHEN and CDR2 SYDVKM. The junction had 14 bases not matched to a gene; V was cut back by 6 bases and J by 8 bases. CDR3 length: 16 amino acids. CDR3 region: CASRTTGTGGREGYTF. DNA of the CDR3: TGTGCCAGCAGAACCACCGGGACAGGGGGGCGGGAAGGCTACACCTTC.

The V gene is TRBV7-6, the J gene TRBJ1-1; tentatively, D is TRBD1 (6 bases). Trimming stripped 2 bases from V and 0 bases from J, with 7 bases between. Germline CDR1 and CDR2: SGHVS and FNYEAQ. The CDR3 consists of 14 residues. The DNA for the CDR3 is TGTGCCAGCAGCTTAACAGGGCTGAACACTGAAGCTTTCTTT. Translating gives CASSLTGLNTEAFF.

About this clone: The germline gene is not matched at one end of the junction; a read error may be the cause. The chain employs TRBV7-7 and TRBJ2-6; 8 bases align to TRBD1. The CDR3 has 19 amino acids. Germline CDR1 and CDR2: SSHAT and FNYEAQ (reference sequence). The CDR3 region is CASSLPLTNADRGVNVLTF. The CDR3 nucleotides are TGTGCTAGCAGCTTACCCCTTACAAACGCCGACAGGGGAGTCAACGTCCTGACTTTC.

The V and J genes are TRBV21-1 and TRBJ1-1. TRBV21-1 is a listed pseudogene. The CDR3 length is 14 residues. CDR3 sequence reads: CASSKGSASTEAFF. CDR3 nucleotide sequence: TGTGCCAGCAGCAAAGGCTCAGCTAGTACTGAAGCTTTCTTT.

In its sample, this clone was seen once. The chain uses TRBV19 and TRBJ1-5; 9 nucleotides match TRBD1. The CDR3 length is 15 residues. Germline V CDR1 and CDR2: LNHDA, SQIVND (reference sequence). Germline trimming cut 6 bases from V and 6 bases from J; bases unmatched to any gene: 9. The CDR3 protein is CASRPSWDRVQPQHF. As DNA, the CDR3 is TGTGCCAGTAGACCTAGCTGGGACAGGGTTCAGCCCCAGCATTTT.

The chain carries TRBV6-5 and TRBJ2-7; TRBD2 agrees at 9 bases. The CDR3 sequence is 15 residues long. CDR1 and CDR2 (germline): MNHEY, SVGAGI. V dropped 0 bases and J dropped 7; count of bases not matched to a gene: 7. Written as DNA, the CDR3 is TGTGCCAGCAGTTACTCGGCGGGAGGGCCGGGGGAGCAGTACTTC. Amino acid sequence: CASSYSAGGPGEQYF.

This clone was counted between two and nine times. The chain joins TRBV28 to TRBJ1-1; a weak D match, TRBD1 (5 bases). The CDR3 covers 11 residues. Germline CDR1 reads MDHEN; CDR2 reads SYDVKM. V was shortened by 6 bases and J by 6 bases, with 8 bases between the two germline ends. CDR3 DNA sequence: TGTGCCAGCAGGGGGCGCCCTGAAGCTTTCTTT. Translating gives CASRGRPEAFF.

Here the CDR3 reads CASSEGSWSAKNIQYF. The DNA of the CDR3 is TGTGCCAGCAGTGAGGGAAGTTGGTCAGCCAAAAACATTCAGTACTTC. The chain uses TRBV2 and TRBJ2-4, with D unresolved. The ends were cut back, 3 bases at V and 0 bases at J, with 12 bases in the middle. Germline V gene data show CDR1 as SNHLY and CDR2 as FYNNEI. The CDR3 spans 16 residues.

The chain combines TRBV18 with TRBJ1-3; possibly TRBD1 for D (5 bases). Between the trimmed V and J ends, which lost 3 bases and 2 bases, there was a span of 11 bases. This CDR3 contains 15 residues. CDR1 KGHSH and CDR2 LQKENI come from the germline V gene. The CDR3 bases are TGTGCCAGCTCACCGTCCCGGGGCGCTGGAAACACCATATATTTT. Amino acid sequence: CASSPSRGAGNTIYF.

The chain has TRBV27 and TRBJ2-7; TRBD1 matches 7 bases. The ends lost 0 bases at V and 0 bases at J; junction bases unmatched: 2. Germline V lookup: CDR1 MNHEY, CDR2 SMNVEV (reference sequence). The CDR3 is made up of 15 amino acids. The CDR3 region is CASSLSGTVSYEQYF. For the CDR3, the DNA is TGTGCCAGCAGTTTATCGGGGACAGTCTCCTACGAGCAGTACTTC.

The V call is TRBV15, the J call TRBJ2-2; D is possibly TRBD1 (6 bases). Germline V CDR1 and CDR2: LNHNV, YYDKDF (reference sequence). V was pared by 4 bases and J by 10 bases, with 10 bases between. The CDR3 covers 12 residues. CDR3: CATSIRGVELFF. For the CDR3, the DNA is TGTGCCACCAGCATCAGGGGCGTGGAGCTGTTTTTT.

The gene calls are TRBV18 and TRBJ1-2; D remains unclear. CDR3 length equals 12 residues. CDR1 and CDR2 (germline): KGHSH, LQKENI. Trimming pared 2 bases from V and 4 bases from J, leaving 5 bases between. CDR3 residues: CASSPETYGYTF. The CDR3 bases are TGTGCCAGCTCACCAGAAACCTATGGCTACACCTTC.

The chain has TRBV11-3 and TRBJ2-2; D is unresolved. The CDR3 is 13 amino acids. Germline V gene lookup returns CDR1 SGHNT and CDR2 YENEEA. The germline V and J ends were trimmed by 0 bases and 5 bases, with 4 bases remaining between them. The CDR3 region has the DNA TGTGCCAGCAGCTTAGAATTGACCGGGGAGCTGTTTTTT. Amino acids: CASSLELTGELFF.

The chain carries TRBV5-1 and TRBJ1-2; TRBD1 is a possible D gene (5 bases). Trimming stripped 0 bases from V and 6 bases from J, with 18 bases between. Per germline, CDR1 SGHRS and CDR2 YFSETQ. This CDR3 is built from 16 residues. CDR3 amino acids: CASSLGSGLKAHGYTF. The DNA of the CDR3 is TGCGCCAGCAGCTTGGGGTCAGGGTTAAAGGCTCATGGCTACACCTTC.

The gene calls are TRBV5-6 and TRBJ2-1, with TRBD2 matching 13 bases. This CDR3 contains 15 residues. The junction had 6 bases not matched to a gene; V was cut back by 4 bases and J by 8 bases. The V gene's germline CDR1 is SGHDT and CDR2 YYEEEE. The CDR3, as DNA: TGTGCCAGCAGCCCCGGACTAGCGGGAGACTATGAGCAGTTCTTC. It encodes CASSPGLAGDYEQFF.